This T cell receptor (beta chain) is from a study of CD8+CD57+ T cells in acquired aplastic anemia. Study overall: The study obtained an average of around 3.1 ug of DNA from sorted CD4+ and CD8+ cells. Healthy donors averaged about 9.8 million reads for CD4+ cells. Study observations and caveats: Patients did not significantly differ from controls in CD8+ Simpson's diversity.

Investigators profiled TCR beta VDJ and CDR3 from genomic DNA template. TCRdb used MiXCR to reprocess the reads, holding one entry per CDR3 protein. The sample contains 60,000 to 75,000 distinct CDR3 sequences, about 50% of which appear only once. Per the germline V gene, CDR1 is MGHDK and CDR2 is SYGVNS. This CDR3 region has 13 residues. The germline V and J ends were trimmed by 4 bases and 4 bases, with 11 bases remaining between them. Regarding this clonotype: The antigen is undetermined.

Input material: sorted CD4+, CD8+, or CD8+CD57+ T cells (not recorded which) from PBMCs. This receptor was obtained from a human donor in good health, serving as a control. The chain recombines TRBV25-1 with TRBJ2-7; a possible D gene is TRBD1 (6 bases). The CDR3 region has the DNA TGTGCCAGCAGTGTGGGGGCGCGATACGAGCAGTACTTC. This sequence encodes CASSVGARYEQYF.